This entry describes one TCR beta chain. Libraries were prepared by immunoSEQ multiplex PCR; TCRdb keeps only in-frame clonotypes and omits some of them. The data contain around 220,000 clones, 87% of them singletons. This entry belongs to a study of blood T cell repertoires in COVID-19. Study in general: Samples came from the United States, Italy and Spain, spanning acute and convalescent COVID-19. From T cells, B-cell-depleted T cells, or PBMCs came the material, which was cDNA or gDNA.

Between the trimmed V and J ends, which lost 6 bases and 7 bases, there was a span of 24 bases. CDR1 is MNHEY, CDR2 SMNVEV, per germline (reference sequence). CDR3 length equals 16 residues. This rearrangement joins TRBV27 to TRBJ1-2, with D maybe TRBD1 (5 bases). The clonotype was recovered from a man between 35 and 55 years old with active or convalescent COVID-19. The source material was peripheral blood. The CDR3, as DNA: TGTGCCAGCAGATCAGTCCCCAGGGTTGGTCCCGGTGGCTACACCTTC. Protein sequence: CASRSVPRVGPGGYTF.